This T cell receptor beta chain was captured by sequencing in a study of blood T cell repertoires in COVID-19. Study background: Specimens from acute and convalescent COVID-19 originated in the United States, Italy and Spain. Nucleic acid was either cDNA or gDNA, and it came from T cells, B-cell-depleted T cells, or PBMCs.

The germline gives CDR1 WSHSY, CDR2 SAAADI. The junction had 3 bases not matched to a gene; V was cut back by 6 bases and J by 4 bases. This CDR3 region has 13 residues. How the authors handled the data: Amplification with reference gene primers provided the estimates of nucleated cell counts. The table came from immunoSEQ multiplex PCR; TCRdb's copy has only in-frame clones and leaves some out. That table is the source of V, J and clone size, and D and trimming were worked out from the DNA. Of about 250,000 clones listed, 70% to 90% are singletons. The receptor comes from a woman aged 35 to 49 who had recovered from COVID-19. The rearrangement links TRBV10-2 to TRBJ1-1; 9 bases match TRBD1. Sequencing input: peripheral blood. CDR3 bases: TGCGCCAGCAGCGGGACAGGGACCACTGAAGCTTTCTTT. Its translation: CASSGTGTTEAFF.